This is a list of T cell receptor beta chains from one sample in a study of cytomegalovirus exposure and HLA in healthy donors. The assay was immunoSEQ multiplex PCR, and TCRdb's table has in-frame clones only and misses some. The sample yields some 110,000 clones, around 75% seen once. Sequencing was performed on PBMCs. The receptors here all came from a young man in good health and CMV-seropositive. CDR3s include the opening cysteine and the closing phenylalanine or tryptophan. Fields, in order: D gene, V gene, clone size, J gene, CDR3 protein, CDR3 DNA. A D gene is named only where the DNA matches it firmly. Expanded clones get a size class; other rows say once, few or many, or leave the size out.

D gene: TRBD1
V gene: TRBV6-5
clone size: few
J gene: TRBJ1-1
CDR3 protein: CASSKTGGTEAFF
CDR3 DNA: TGTGCCAGCAGTAAGACAGGGGGAACTGAAGCTTTCTTT

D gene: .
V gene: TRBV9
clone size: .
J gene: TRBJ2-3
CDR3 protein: CASSVGNPGADTQYF
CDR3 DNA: TGTGCCAGCAGCGTAGGAAACCCAGGGGCAGATACGCAGTATTTT

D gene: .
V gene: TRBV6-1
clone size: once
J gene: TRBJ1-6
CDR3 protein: CASSEGSGRPSPLHF
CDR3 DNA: TGTGCCAGCAGTGAAGGTTCGGGGAGACCCTCACCCCTCCACTTT

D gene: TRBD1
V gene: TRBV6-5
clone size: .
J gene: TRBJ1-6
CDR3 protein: CASSYGTGGSPLHF
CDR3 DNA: TGTGCCAGCAGTTACGGTACAGGGGGTTCACCCCTCCACTTT

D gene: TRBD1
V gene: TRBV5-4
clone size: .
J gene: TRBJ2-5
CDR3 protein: CASSTGQGPQETQYF
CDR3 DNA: TGTGCCAGCAGCACGGGACAGGGACCCCAAGAGACCCAGTACTTC

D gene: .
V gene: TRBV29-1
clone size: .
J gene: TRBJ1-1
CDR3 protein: CSVAKANTEAFF
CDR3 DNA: TGCAGCGTAGCGAAGGCGAACACTGAAGCTTTCTTT

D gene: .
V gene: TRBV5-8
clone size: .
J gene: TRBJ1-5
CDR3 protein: CASSSVPDRNQPQHF
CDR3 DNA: TGTGCCAGCAGCTCGGTCCCCGACAGAAATCAGCCCCAGCATTTT

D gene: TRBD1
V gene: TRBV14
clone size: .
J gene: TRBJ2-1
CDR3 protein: CASSQDRRQGRNEQFF
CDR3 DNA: TGTGCCAGCAGCCAAGATCGGCGACAGGGGAGGAATGAGCAGTTCTTC

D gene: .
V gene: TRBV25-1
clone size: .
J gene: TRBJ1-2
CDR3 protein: CASSVTNRGYTF
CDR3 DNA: TGTGCCAGCAGTGTCACAAATCGAGGCTACACCTTC

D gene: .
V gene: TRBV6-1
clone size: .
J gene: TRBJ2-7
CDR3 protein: CASSEGPLSYEQYF
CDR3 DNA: TGTGCCAGCAGTGAAGGTCCCCTCTCCTACGAGCAGTACTTC

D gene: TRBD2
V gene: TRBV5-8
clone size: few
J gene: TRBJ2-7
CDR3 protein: CASSWTSGGRYEQYF
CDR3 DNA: TGTGCCAGCAGCTGGACTAGCGGGGGCCGCTACGAGCAGTACTTC

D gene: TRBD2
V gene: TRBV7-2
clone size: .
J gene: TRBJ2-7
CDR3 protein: CASSRDGAGGLTYEQYF
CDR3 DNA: TGTGCCAGCAGCCGAGATGGTGCGGGGGGGCTTACCTACGAGCAGTACTTC

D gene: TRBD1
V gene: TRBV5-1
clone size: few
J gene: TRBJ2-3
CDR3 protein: CASSLDRGLEDTQYF
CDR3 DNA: TGCGCCAGCAGCTTGGACAGGGGGCTGGAAGATACGCAGTATTTT

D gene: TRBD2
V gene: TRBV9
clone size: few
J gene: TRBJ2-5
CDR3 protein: CASSVEAAGVSETQYF
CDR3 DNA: TGTGCCAGCAGCGTAGAGGCAGCGGGGGTTTCGGAGACCCAGTACTTC

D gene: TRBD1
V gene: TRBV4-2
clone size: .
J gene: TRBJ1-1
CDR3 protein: CASSLRQGARSTEAFF
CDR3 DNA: TGTGCCAGCAGCCTCCGACAGGGGGCGCGGTCCACTGAAGCTTTCTTT

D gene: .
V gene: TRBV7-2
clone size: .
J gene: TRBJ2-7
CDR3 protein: CASSPLGGTYEQYF
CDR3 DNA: TGTGCCAGCAGCCCACTTGGCGGAACCTACGAGCAGTACTTC

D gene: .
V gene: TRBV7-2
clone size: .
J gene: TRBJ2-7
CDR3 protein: CASSLVGTAYEQYF
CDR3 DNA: TGTGCCAGCAGCTTAGTAGGGACTGCCTACGAGCAGTACTTC

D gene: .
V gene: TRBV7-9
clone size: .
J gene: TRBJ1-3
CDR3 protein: CASSLAHSGNTIYF
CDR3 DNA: TGTGCCAGCAGCTTAGCCCACTCTGGAAACACCATATATTTT

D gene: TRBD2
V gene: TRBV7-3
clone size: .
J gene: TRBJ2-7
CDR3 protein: CASSPAGGGGYEQYF
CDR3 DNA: TGTGCCAGCAGCCCCGCGGGGGGCGGGGGATACGAGCAGTACTTC

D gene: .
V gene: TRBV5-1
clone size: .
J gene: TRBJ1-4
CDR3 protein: CTSSLAGSTNEKLFF
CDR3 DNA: TGCACCAGCAGCTTGGCGGGGTCAACTAATGAAAAACTGTTTTTT

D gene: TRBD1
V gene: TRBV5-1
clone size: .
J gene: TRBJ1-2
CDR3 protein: CASRGTGGIYGYTF
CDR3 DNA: TGCGCCAGCAGGGGGACAGGGGGCATCTATGGCTACACCTTC

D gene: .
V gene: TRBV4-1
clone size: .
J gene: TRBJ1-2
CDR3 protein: CASSQGSQQTPYGYTF
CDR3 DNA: TGCGCCAGCAGCCAAGGTTCACAGCAAACCCCCTATGGCTACACCTTC

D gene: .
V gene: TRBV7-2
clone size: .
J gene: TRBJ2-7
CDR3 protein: CASSFGPGPREQYF
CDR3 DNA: TGTGCCAGCAGCTTTGGGCCAGGGCCCCGCGAGCAGTACTTC

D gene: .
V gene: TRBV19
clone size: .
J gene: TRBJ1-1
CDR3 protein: CASSELMNTEAFF
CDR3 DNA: TGTGCCAGTAGTGAACTCATGAACACTGAAGCTTTCTTT

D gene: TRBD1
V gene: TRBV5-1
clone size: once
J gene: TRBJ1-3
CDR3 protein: CASSLGTGGLGNTIYF
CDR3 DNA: TGCGCCAGCAGCTTGGGGACAGGGGGCCTCGGAAACACCATATATTTT

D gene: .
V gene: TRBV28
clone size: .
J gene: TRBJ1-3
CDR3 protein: CASSFERNTIYF
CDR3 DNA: TGTGCCAGCAGTTTTGAGAGAAACACCATATATTTT

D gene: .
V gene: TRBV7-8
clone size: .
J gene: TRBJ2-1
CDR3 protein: CASSLGGHRIDNEQFF
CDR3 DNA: TGTGCCAGCAGCTTAGGAGGTCACCGGATCGACAATGAGCAGTTCTTC

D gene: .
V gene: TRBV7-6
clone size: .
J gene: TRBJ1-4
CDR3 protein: CASSAWGRVGAEKLFF
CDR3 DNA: TGTGCCAGCAGCGCTTGGGGCAGGGTAGGGGCTGAAAAACTGTTTTTT

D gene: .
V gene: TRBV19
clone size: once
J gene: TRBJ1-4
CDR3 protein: CASSITGQSREKLFF
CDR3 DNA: TGTGCCAGTAGTATCACCGGACAGAGTCGCGAAAAACTGTTTTTT

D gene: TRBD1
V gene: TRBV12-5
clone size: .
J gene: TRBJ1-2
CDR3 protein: CASAPGGAANGYTF
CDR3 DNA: TGTGCTAGTGCCCCAGGGGGCGCCGCCAATGGCTACACCTTC

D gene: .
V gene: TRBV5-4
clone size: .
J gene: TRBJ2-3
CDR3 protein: CASSGRDKSTDTQYF
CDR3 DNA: TGTGCCAGCAGCGGCCGGGACAAGAGCACAGATACGCAGTATTTT

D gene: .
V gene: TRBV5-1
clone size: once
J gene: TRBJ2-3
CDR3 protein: CASSSRGNEPQYF
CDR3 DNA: TGCGCCAGCAGCTCCCGCGGGAATGAACCGCAGTATTTT

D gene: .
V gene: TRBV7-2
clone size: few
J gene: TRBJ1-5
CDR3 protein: CASTNMGQLSNQPQHF
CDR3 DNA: TGTGCCAGCACTAATATGGGGCAGCTTAGCAATCAGCCCCAGCATTTT

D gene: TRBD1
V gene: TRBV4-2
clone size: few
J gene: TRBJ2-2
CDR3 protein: CASSQGQGAGGELFF
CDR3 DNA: TGTGCCAGCAGCCAGGGACAGGGGGCGGGCGGGGAGCTGTTTTTT

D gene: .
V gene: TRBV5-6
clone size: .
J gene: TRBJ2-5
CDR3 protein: CASSFGAHKGGTQYF
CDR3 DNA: TGTGCCAGCAGCTTCGGAGCACACAAAGGAGGGACCCAGTACTTC

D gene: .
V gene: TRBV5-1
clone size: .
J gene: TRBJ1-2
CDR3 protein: CASSKRGEDYGYTF
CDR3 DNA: TGCGCCAGCAGCAAACGAGGGGAGGACTATGGCTACACCTTC

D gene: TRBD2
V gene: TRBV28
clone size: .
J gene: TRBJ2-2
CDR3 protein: CASSLGTKRGYAGELFF
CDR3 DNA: TGTGCCAGCAGTTTGGGGACTAAGCGGGGGTATGCCGGGGAGCTGTTTTTT

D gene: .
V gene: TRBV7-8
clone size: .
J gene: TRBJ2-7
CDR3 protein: CASSLGTASYEQYF
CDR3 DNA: TGTGCCAGCAGCTTAGGGACAGCGTCCTACGAGCAGTACTTC

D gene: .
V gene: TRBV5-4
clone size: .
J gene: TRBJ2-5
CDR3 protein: CASSLAGGGAETQYF
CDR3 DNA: TGTGCCAGCAGCTTGGCGGGGGGCGGGGCCGAGACCCAGTACTTC

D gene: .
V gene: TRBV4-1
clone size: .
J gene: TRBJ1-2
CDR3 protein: CASSQEWEGMGIYGYTF
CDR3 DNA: TGCGCCAGCAGCCAAGAATGGGAGGGTATGGGGATCTATGGCTACACCTTC

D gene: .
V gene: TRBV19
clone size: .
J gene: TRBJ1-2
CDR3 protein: CASSISQGPTRPYGYTF
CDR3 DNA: TGTGCCAGTAGTATTAGTCAGGGCCCTACTCGTCCCTATGGCTACACCTTC

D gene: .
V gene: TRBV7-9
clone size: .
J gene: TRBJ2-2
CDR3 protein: CASSLGSLDTGELFF
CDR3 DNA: TGTGCCAGCAGCTTAGGCAGTCTGGACACCGGGGAGCTGTTTTTT

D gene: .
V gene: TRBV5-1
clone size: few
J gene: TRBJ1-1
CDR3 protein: CASSTDRMNTEAFF
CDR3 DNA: TGCGCCAGCAGCACTGACAGGATGAACACTGAAGCTTTCTTT

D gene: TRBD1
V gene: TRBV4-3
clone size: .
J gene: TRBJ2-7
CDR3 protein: CASSDTTGGPYEQYF
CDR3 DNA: TGCGCCAGCAGCGATACCACAGGGGGGCCCTACGAGCAGTACTTC

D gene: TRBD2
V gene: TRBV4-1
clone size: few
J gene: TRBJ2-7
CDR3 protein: CASSPSPSGIYEQYF
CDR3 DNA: TGCGCCAGCAGCCCTTCTCCTAGCGGGATTTACGAGCAGTACTTC

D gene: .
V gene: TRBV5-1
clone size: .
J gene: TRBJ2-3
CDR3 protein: CASSLAQASTDTQYF
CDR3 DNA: TGCGCCAGCAGCTTGGCACAGGCTTCCACAGATACGCAGTATTTT

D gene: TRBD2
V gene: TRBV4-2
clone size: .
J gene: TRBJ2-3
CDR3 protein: CASSQGAGGADTQYF
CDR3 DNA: TGTGCCAGCAGCCAAGGGGCGGGGGGCGCAGATACGCAGTATTTT

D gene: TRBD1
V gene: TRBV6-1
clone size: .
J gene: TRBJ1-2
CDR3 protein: CASSRGGQGRYGYTF
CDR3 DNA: TGTGCCAGCTCCCGGGGGGGACAGGGTCGCTATGGCTACACCTTC

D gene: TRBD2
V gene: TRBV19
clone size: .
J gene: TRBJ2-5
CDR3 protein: CASSKSGAIWETQYF
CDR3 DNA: TGTGCCAGTAGTAAGAGCGGGGCCATTTGGGAGACCCAGTACTTC